These T cell receptor beta chains were read from a single sample in a study of blood T cell repertoires in COVID-19. The assay was immunoSEQ multiplex PCR, and TCRdb's table has in-frame clones only and misses some. The repertoire includes some 170,000 clones, nearly 80% of them detected once, and less than 30% sits in the top ten. The specimen was peripheral blood. Source of these receptors: a woman in her seventies with acute or convalescent COVID-19. The CDR3 runs from the conserved cysteine through the conserved F or W. D genes are given only for firm matches. Where a row states a size, it is once, few, many or the class of an expanded clone; other rows omit it.

NA	TRBV7-3	NA	TRBJ2-6	14	TGTGCCAGCAGCCCGTCCGGGTGGTCCGACGTCCTGACTTTC	CASSPSGWSDVLTF
NA	TRBV9	once	TRBJ2-7	15	TGTGCCAGCAGCGTAAATCCCGGGGGGCAATACGAGCAGTACTTC	CASSVNPGGQYEQYF
NA	TRBV5-4	NA	TRBJ2-2	17	TGTGCCAGCAGCTTAGCAGGGATAGGTCAGAACACCGGGGAGCTGTTTTTT	CASSLAGIGQNTGELFF
NA	TRBV3-1/TRBV3-2	NA	TRBJ2-2	13	TGTGCCAGCCGACAGGAGAACACCGGGGAGCTGTTTTTT	CASRQENTGELFF
TRBD1	TRBV5-4	NA	TRBJ1-3	15	TGTGCCAGCAGTCTGGACAGGTTCTCTGGAAACACCATATATTTT	CASSLDRFSGNTIYF
TRBD1	TRBV19	NA	TRBJ2-3	14	TGTGCCAGTAGTGAGGACAGGGGAACAGATACGCAGTATTTT	CASSEDRGTDTQYF
TRBD1	TRBV6-1	NA	TRBJ2-2	18	TGTGCCAGCAGTGAAGGTCTGAGGAGACAGGGATACACCGGGGAGCTGTTTTTT	CASSEGLRRQGYTGELFF
TRBD2	TRBV10-1	few	TRBJ2-2	16	TGCGCCACCGGGACTAGCGGGGCTCTGAACACCGGGGAGCTGTTTTTT	CATGTSGALNTGELFF
TRBD2	TRBV11-3	NA	TRBJ2-1	16	TGTGCCAGCAGCTTAAGCGGGAGCGGATCCTACAATGAGCAGTTCTTC	CASSLSGSGSYNEQFF
TRBD2	TRBV19	NA	TRBJ2-1	18	TGTGCCAGTAGTAGCCCCCGGACTAGCGGGAGCACCTACAATGAGCAGTTCTTC	CASSSPRTSGSTYNEQFF
TRBD2	TRBV7-3	NA	TRBJ2-1	13	TGTGCCAGCAGGTCCTCTAGCGGTTATGAGCAGTTCTTC	CASRSSSGYEQFF
TRBD1	TRBV12-5	NA	TRBJ1-2	15	TGTGCTAGTGGTTTGGTACGGGACAGGGTGGGTGGCTACACCTTC	CASGLVRDRVGGYTF
NA	TRBV29-1	NA	TRBJ1-1	13	TGCAGCGTTGACTGGCATTCGAACACTGAAGCTTTCTTT	CSVDWHSNTEAFF
TRBD1	TRBV30	once	TRBJ1-6	13	TGTGCCTACCAGGGACAGGGCCAATCACCCCTCCACTTT	CAYQGQGQSPLHF
NA	TRBV6-1	NA	TRBJ1-2	14	TGTGCCAGCAGTGAAGGTCGCAGGTCTAATGGCTACACCTTC	CASSEGRRSNGYTF
NA	TRBV2	NA	TRBJ1-1	12	TGTGCCAGTAACCAGGGGTGGGCTGAAGCTTTCTTT	CASNQGWAEAFF
NA	TRBV20-1	NA	TRBJ2-1	15	TGCAGTGCTAGTTCGAGTTTCGAGCGTGGCGATGAGCAGTTCTTC	CSASSSFERGDEQFF
NA	TRBV19	NA	TRBJ1-3	16	TGTGCCAGTATTGGGCGTGGAAATCTGGGCGGAAACACCATATATTTT	CASIGRGNLGGNTIYF
TRBD1	TRBV29-1	NA	TRBJ1-4	13	TGCAGCGTATCCGGGACAGGCAATGAAAAACTGTTTTTT	CSVSGTGNEKLFF
NA	TRBV5-1	NA	TRBJ2-1	13	TGCGCCAGCAGGCAGAGGGCAATAGGTGAGCAGTTCTTC	CASRQRAIGEQFF
NA	TRBV30	few	TRBJ2-1	12	TGTGCCTGGAGCGTCAGCGGAAATGAGCAGTTCTTC	CAWSVSGNEQFF
NA	TRBV6-5	NA	TRBJ1-1	12	TGTAGCACCTGGAGGGCCCCGACTGAAGCTTTCTTT	CSTWRAPTEAFF
NA	TRBV3-1/TRBV3-2	NA	TRBJ1-6	14	TGTGCCAGCAGTATATCGTCCCTCCGGTCACCCCTCCACTTT	CASSISSLRSPLHF
NA	TRBV9	NA	TRBJ2-5	15	TGTGCCAGCAGCGTAGACCTCGGGGGTCGAGAGACCCAGTACTTC	CASSVDLGGRETQYF
TRBD1	TRBV5-5	few	TRBJ1-2	15	TGTGCCAGCAGCTTCGGACAGGGGCCCTCCTATGGCTACACCTTC	CASSFGQGPSYGYTF
TRBD1	TRBV30	NA	TRBJ2-1	14	TGTGCCTGGAGCTATGGGACAGGCTACAATGAGCAGTTCTTC	CAWSYGTGYNEQFF
NA	TRBV7-9	NA	TRBJ1-4	13	TGTGCCAGCAGCGGGGGGATTAATGAAAAACTGTTTTTT	CASSGGINEKLFF
TRBD2	TRBV7-3	NA	TRBJ2-7	13	TGTGCCAGCAGCTCTAGCGGGAGTGACGAGCAGTACTTC	CASSSSGSDEQYF
TRBD1	TRBV9	NA	TRBJ1-2	17	TGTGCCAGCAGCACCGGGTGGGGACAGGGGGCCGGCTATGGCTACACCTTC	CASSTGWGQGAGYGYTF
TRBD2	TRBV7-3	NA	TRBJ2-5	14	TGTGCCAGCAGAGAGGGACTAGCTGGAGAGACCCAGTACTTC	CASREGLAGETQYF
NA	TRBV9	NA	TRBJ1-1	15	TGTGCCAGCAGCGCTAGTAGACGGGGTAACACTGAAGCTTTCTTT	CASSASRRGNTEAFF
TRBD2	TRBV27	once	TRBJ2-3	14	TGTGCCAGCCGAACTAGCGGGAGGGCAGATACGCAGTATTTT	CASRTSGRADTQYF
NA	TRBV6-5	NA	TRBJ1-1	13	TGTGCCAGCAGTTCCCTAGGGAGCACTGAAGCTTTCTTT	CASSSLGSTEAFF
NA	TRBV5-4	NA	TRBJ2-7	15	TGTGCCAGCAGCTTGGCAGGGTTAGGGGACTACGAGCAGTACTTC	CASSLAGLGDYEQYF
TRBD2	TRBV6-1	NA	TRBJ2-7	15	TGTGCCAGCAGTGAAATAGCGGGAGGGGTCCTCGAGCAGTACTTC	CASSEIAGGVLEQYF
TRBD2	TRBV9	NA	TRBJ2-1	17	TGTGCCAGCAGCGGGACTAGCGGGAGGGCCGTCGGCAATGAGCAGTTCTTC	CASSGTSGRAVGNEQFF
TRBD2	TRBV5-1	NA	TRBJ2-7	14	TGCGCCAGCAAACCACGGGGGGAATCCTACGAGCAGTACTTC	CASKPRGESYEQYF
TRBD1	TRBV6-1	few	TRBJ1-4	15	TGTGCCAGCAGTGAACCGGGACAGAAAGAGGAAAAACTGTTTTTT	CASSEPGQKEEKLFF
TRBD2	TRBV7-3	NA	TRBJ2-5	15	TGTGCCAGCAGCCCAGGGACTAGCGGTGAAGAGACCCAGTACTTC	CASSPGTSGEETQYF
TRBD2	TRBV18	NA	TRBJ2-7	18	TGTGCCAGCTCATCCAGACTAGCGGGAGGGCTGGGCTTCTACGAGCAGTACTTC	CASSSRLAGGLGFYEQYF
TRBD1	TRBV5-6	NA	TRBJ2-3	19	TGTGCCAGCAGCTTGGAGGGCAGGGGGCAAGGGATGGACACAGATACGCAGTATTTT	CASSLEGRGQGMDTDTQYF
NA	TRBV11-3	NA	TRBJ2-1	14	TGTGCCAGCAGCTCCGGGAATGCGTACAATGAGCAGTTCTTC	CASSSGNAYNEQFF
TRBD1	TRBV5-1	NA	TRBJ1-2	13	TGCGCCAGCAGACCGGGACAGGGTTACGGCTACACCTTC	CASRPGQGYGYTF
NA	TRBV4-2	NA	TRBJ2-5	16	TGTGCCAGCAGCCATCTTTCGGGCGGGTCTCAAGAGACCCAGTACTTC	CASSHLSGGSQETQYF
TRBD2	TRBV3-1/TRBV3-2	NA	TRBJ2-7	17	TGTGCCAGCAGCCAAGATACGGCTAGCGGGAGAACCTACGAGCAGTACTTC	CASSQDTASGRTYEQYF
TRBD2	TRBV3-1/TRBV3-2	NA	TRBJ2-2	17	TGTGCCAGCAGCCACTCCTCCGGGACTAGCAGAATCGGGGAGCTGTTTTTT	CASSHSSGTSRIGELFF
NA	TRBV28	NA	TRBJ1-2	12	TGTGCCAGCAGTTTTACGGAGTATGGCTACACCTTC	CASSFTEYGYTF
NA	TRBV29-1	once	TRBJ2-2	14	TGCAGCGTAGCCAAGGACAGTAACACCGGGGAGCTGTTTTTT	CSVAKDSNTGELFF
TRBD2	TRBV9	NA	TRBJ2-4	16	TGTGCCAGCAGCGTAGCTGCGACTAGCGGTCATGGCATTCAGTACTTC	CASSVAATSGHGIQYF
TRBD1	TRBV5-5	NA	TRBJ2-7	15	TGTGCCAGCAGCTATTCCGGCACAGGGGTCTTCGAGCAGTACTTC	CASSYSGTGVFEQYF
NA	TRBV10-3	NA	TRBJ1-4	13	TGTGCCATCAGTGTAAACAGGGATGAAAAACTGTTTTTT	CAISVNRDEKLFF
TRBD1	TRBV19	NA	TRBJ1-4	16	TGTGCCAGTAGCGGACGGGACAGGGGGTTCGGCGAAAAACTGTTTTTT	CASSGRDRGFGEKLFF
TRBD1	TRBV3-1/TRBV3-2	many	TRBJ2-7	14	TGTGCCAGCAGCCAAGCAAATACAGGGGGCGGGCAGTACTTC	CASSQANTGGGQYF
TRBD1	TRBV7-7	once	TRBJ2-2	17	TGTGCCAGCAGCTTAGGGACAGGGCCAGGGCACACCGGGGAGCTGTTTTTT	CASSLGTGPGHTGELFF
TRBD1	TRBV7-3	NA	TRBJ2-3	18	TGTGCCAGCAGCCCCCCCGGGACAGGGGGTTTTGGCACAGATACGCAGTATTTT	CASSPPGTGGFGTDTQYF
NA	TRBV4-2	NA	TRBJ2-4	14	TGTGCCAGCAGCCAAGATTACGGAGGGAACATTCAGTACTTC	CASSQDYGGNIQYF
NA	TRBV7-9	NA	TRBJ2-1	12	TGTGCCAGCAGCTTCATCGAGGGTGAGCAGTTCTTC	CASSFIEGEQFF